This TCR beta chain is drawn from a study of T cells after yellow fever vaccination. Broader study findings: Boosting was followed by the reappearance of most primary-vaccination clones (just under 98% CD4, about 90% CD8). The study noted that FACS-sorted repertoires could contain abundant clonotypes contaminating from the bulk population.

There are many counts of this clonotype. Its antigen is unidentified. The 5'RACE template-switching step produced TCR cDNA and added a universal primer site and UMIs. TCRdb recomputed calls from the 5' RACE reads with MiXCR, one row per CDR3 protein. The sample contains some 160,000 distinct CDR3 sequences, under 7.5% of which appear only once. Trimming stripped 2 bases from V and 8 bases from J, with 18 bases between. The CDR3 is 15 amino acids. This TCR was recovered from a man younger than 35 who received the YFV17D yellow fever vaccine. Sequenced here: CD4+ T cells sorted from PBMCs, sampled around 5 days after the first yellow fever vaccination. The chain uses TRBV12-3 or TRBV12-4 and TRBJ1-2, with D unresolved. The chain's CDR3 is CASSLHEDGFGGYTF. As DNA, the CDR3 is TGTGCCAGCAGTTTACACGAGGACGGGTTTGGGGGCTACACCTTC.